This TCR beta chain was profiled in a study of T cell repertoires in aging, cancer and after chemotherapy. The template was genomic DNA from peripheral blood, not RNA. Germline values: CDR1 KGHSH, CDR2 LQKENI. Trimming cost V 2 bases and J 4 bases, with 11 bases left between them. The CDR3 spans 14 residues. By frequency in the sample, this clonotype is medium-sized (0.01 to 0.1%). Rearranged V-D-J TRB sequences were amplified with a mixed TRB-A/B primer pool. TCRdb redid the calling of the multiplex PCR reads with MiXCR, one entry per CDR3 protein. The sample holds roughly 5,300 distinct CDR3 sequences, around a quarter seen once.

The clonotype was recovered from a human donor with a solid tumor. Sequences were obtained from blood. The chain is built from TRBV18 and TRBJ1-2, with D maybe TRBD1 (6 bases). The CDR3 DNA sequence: TGTGCCAGCTCACCAGAAAACAGGGCCTATGGCTACACCTTC. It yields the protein CASSPENRAYGYTF.